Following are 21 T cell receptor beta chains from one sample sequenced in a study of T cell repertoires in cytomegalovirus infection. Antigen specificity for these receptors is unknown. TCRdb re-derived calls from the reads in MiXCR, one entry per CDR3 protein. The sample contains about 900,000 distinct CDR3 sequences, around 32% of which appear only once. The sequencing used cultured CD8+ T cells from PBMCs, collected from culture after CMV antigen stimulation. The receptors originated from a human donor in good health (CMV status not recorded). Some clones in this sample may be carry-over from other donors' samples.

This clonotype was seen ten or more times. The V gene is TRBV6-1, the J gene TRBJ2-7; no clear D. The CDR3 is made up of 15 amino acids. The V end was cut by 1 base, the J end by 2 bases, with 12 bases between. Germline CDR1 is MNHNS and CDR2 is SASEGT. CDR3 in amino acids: CASSEGDRSTYEQYV. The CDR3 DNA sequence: TGTGCCAGCAGTGAAGGAGACCGGTCCACCTACGAGCAGTACGTC.

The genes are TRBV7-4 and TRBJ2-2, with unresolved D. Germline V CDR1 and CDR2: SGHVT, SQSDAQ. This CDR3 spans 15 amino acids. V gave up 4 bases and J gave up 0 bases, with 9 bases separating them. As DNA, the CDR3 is TGTGCCAGCAGCTCGAGAATCTCGAACACCGGGGAGCTGTTTTTT. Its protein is CASSSRISNTGELFF.

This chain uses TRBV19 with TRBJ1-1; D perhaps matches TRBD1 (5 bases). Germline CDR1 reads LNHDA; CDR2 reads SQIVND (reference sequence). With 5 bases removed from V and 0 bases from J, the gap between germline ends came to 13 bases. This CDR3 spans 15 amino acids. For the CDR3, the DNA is TGTGCCAGTAGTCATGGTCGACAGTTGAACACTGAAGCTTTCTTT. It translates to CASSHGRQLNTEAFF. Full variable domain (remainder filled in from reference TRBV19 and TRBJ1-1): DGGITQSPKYLFRKEGQNVTLSCEQNLNHDAMYWYRQDPGQGLRLIYYSQIVNDFQKGDIAEGYSVSREKKESFPLTVTSAQKNPTAFYLCASSHGRQLNTEAFFGQGTRLTVV.

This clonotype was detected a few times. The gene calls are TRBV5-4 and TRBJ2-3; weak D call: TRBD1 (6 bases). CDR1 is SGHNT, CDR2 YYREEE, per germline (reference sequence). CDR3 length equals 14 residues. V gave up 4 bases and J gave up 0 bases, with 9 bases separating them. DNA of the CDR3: TGTGCCAGCAGCGTAAGGGGGAGCACAGATACGCAGTATTTT. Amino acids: CASSVRGSTDTQYF.

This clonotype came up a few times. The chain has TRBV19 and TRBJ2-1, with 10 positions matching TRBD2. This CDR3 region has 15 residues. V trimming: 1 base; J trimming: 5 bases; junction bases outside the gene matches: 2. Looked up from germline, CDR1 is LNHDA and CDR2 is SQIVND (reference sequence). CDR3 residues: CASSIASGGNNEQFF. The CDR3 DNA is TGTGCCAGTAGTATAGCTAGCGGGGGTAACAATGAGCAGTTCTTC.

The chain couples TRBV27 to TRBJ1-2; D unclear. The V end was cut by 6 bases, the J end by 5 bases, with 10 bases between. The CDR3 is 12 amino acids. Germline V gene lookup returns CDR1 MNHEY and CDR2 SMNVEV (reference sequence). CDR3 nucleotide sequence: TGTGCCAGCAGGTCTTCCGTTTATGGCTACACCTTC. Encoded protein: CASRSSVYGYTF.

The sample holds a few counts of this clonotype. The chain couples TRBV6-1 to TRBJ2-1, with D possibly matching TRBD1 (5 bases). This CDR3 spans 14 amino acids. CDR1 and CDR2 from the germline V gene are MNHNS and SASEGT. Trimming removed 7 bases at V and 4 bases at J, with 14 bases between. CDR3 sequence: CASTLQGPYNEQFF. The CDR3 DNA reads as TGTGCCAGCACCCTCCAGGGCCCTTACAATGAGCAGTTCTTC.

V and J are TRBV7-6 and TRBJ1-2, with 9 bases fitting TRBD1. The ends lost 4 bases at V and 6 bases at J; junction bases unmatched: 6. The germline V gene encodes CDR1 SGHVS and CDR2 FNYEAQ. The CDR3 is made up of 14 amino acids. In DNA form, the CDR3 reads TGTGCCAGCAGCTCGTGGACAGGGGAGAATGGCTACACCTTC. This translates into CASSSWTGENGYTF. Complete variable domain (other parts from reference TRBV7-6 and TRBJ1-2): GAGVSQSPRYKVTKRGQDVALRCDPISGHVSLYWYRQALGQGPEFLTYFNYEAQQDKSGLPNDRFSAERPEGSISTLTIQRTEQRDSAMYRCASSSWTGENGYTFGSGTRLTVV.

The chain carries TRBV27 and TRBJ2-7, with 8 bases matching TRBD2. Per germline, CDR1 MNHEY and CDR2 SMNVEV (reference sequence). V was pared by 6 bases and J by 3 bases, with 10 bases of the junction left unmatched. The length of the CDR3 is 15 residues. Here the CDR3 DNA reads TGTGCCAGCAGGGCCCTAGGAGCGGGGGTCTACGAGCAGTACGTC. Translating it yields CASRALGAGVYEQYV.

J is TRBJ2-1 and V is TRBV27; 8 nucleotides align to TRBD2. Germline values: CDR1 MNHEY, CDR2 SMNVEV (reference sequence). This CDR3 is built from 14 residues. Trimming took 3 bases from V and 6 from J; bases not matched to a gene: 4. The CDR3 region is CASSFGGGPNEQFF. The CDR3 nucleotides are TGTGCCAGCAGTTTCGGGGGGGGCCCCAATGAGCAGTTCTTC.

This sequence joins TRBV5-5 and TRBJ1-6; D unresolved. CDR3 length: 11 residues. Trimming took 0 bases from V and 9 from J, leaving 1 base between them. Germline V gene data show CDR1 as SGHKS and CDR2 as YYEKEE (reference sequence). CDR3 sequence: CASSLASPLHF. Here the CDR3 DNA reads TGTGCCAGCAGCTTGGCTTCACCCCTCCACTTT. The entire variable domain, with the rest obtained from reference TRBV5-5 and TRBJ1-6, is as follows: DAGVTQSPTHLIKTRGQQVTLRCSPISGHKSVSWYQQVLGQGPQFIFQYYEKEERGRGNFPDRFSARQFPNYSSELNVNALLLGDSALYLCASSLASPLHFGNGTRLTVT.

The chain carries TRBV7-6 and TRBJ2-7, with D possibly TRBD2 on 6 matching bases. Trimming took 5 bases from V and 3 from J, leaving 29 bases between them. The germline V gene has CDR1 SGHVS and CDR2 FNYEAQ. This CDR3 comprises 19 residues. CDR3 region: CASSPPHPRPEEGLYEQYF. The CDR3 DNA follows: TGTGCCAGCAGCCCTCCCCATCCCCGACCGGAGGAGGGACTCTACGAGCAGTACTTC. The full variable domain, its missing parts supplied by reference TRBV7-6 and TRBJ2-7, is GAGVSQSPRYKVTKRGQDVALRCDPISGHVSLYWYRQALGQGPEFLTYFNYEAQQDKSGLPNDRFSAERPEGSISTLTIQRTEQRDSAMYRCASSPPHPRPEEGLYEQYFGPGTRLTVT.

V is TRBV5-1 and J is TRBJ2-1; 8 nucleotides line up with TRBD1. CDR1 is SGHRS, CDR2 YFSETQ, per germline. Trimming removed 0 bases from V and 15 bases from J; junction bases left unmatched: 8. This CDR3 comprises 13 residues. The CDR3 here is CASSLGVRDRPFF. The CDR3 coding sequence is TGCGCCAGCAGCTTGGGGGTCCGGGACAGGCCGTTCTTC.

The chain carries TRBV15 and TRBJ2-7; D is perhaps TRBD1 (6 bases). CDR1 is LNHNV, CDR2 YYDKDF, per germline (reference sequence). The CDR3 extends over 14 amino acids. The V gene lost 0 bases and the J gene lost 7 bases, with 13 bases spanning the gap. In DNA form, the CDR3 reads TGTGCCACCAGCAGAGATAGGGGGACGGGGGAGCAGTACGTC. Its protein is CATSRDRGTGEQYV.

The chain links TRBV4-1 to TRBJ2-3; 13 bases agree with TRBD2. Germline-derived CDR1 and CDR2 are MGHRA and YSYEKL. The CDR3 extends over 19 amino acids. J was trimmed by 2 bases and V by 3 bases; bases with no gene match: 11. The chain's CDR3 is CASSHPLAGGQKPTDTQYF. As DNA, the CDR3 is TGCGCCAGCAGCCACCCACTAGCGGGGGGGCAAAAGCCCACAGATACGCAGTATTTT.

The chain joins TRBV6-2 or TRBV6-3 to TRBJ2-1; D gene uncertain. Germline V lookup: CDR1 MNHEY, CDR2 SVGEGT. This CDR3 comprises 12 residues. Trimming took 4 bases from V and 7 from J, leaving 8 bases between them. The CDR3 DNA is TGTGCCAGCAGTTTTCAGCCTAATGAGCAGTTCTTC. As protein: CASSFQPNEQFF.

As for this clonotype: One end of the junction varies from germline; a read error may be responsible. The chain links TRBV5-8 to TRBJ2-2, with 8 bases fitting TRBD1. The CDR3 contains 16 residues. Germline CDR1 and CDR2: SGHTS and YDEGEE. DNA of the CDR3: TGTGTCAGCAGCTTCAGACAGGGGATTTACACCGGGGAGCTGTTTTTT. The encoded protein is CVSSFRQGIYTGELFF.

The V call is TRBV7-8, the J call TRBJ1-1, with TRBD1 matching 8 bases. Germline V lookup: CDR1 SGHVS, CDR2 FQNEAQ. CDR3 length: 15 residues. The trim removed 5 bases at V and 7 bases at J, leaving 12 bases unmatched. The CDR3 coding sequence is TGTGCCAGCAGCCGATACAAGGACAGGGCCCATGAAGCTTTCTTT. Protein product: CASSRYKDRAHEAFF. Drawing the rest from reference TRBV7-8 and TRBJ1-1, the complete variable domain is GAGVSQSPRYKVAKRGQDVALRCDPISGHVSLFWYQQALGQGPEFLTYFQNEAQLDKSGLPSDRFFAERPEGSVSTLKIQRTQQEDSAVYLCASSRYKDRAHEAFFGQGTRLTVV.

The CDR3 nucleotides read TGTGCCAGCAGATCTCAAGGGACAGGGAGGGTCGGCACTGAAGCTTTCTTT. Translated: CASRSQGTGRVGTEAFF. V is TRBV27 and J is TRBJ1-1; 9 bases match TRBD1. V trimming: 6 bases; J trimming: 4 bases; junction bases outside the gene matches: 15. This CDR3 has 17 residues. The V gene's germline CDR1 is MNHEY and CDR2 SMNVEV (reference sequence).

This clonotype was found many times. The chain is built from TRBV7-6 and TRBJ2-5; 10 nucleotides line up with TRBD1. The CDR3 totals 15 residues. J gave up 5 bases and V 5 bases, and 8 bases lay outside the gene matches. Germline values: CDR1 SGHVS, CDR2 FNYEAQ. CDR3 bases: TGTGCCAGCAGCCCCAGGGACAGGGGCTGGGAGACCCAGTACTTC. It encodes CASSPRDRGWETQYF.

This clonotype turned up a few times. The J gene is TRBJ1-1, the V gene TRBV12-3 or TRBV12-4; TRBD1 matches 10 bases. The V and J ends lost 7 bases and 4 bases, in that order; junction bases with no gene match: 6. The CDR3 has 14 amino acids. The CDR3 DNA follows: TGTGCCAGCAACCTGGGACAGGGGTTCACTGAAGCTTTCTTT. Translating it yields CASNLGQGFTEAFF.